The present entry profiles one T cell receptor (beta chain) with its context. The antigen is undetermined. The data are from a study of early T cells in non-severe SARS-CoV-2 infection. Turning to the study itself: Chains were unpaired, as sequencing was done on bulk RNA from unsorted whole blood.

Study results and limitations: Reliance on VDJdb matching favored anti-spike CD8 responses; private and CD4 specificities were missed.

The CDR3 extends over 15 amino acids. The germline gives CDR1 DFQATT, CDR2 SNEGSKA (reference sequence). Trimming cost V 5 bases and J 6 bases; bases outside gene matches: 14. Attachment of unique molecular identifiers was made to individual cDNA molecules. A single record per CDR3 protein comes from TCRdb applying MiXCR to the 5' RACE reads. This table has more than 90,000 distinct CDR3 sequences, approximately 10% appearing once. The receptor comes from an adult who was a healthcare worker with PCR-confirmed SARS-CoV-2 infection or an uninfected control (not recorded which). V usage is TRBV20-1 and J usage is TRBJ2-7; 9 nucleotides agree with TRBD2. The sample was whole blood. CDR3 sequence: CSAARLSGRLGEQYF. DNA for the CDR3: TGCAGTGCTGCGAGACTAAGCGGGAGGCTCGGCGAGCAGTACTTC.